This T cell receptor beta chain was observed in a study of cytomegalovirus exposure and HLA in healthy donors. Study-level findings and limits: Later analysis associated a missense DCLRE1C variant with TCR beta V- and J-gene trimming. It was reported in a later analysis that an Asian-associated ancestry cluster showed fewer N-insertions than the approximately 700-donor mean. The majority of TCR sequences were rare, yet some public TCRs appeared in many donors.

Researchers ran the PCR with 60 Vbeta and 13 Jbeta primers. Data came from immunoSEQ multiplex PCR; TCRdb stores just in-frame clones and leaves some out. The table lists a few hundred thousand clones, under 80% of them singletons. Germline-derived CDR1 and CDR2 are SQVTM and ANQGSEA. Trimming left V 4 bases short and J 10 bases short, with 8 bases between. The CDR3 runs to 10 residues. In regard to this clone: Its target is unknown.

Sample: PBMCs. This TCR came from a female donor in good health and CMV-seronegative. This chain uses TRBV29-1 with TRBJ2-1, with D tentatively TRBD2 (5 bases). In DNA form, the CDR3 reads TGCAGCGTTGGACGAGGGGAGCAGTTCTTC. Translating gives CSVGRGEQFF.